This T cell receptor (beta chain) was identified in a study of cytomegalovirus exposure and HLA in healthy donors. Study-wide findings and caveats: In vitro data verified a few CMV-associated chains as specific for CMV antigens. Listed as cytomegalovirus-associated were approximately 160 TCR beta chains.

Measured with immunoSEQ multiplex PCR; TCRdb has only the in-frame clones, and not every one. The repertoire holds over 150,000 clones, about 86% seen once, with 4.5% to 7% in the top ten. Germline values: CDR1 GTSNPN, CDR2 SVGIG (reference sequence). V gave up 1 base and J gave up 3 bases, with 7 bases separating them. This CDR3 comprises 13 residues. For this clone: Its antigen is as yet unknown.

The sequence derives from a woman aged 30 to 39 in good health and CMV-seronegative. The sequenced material came from PBMCs. The chain links TRBV30 to TRBJ1-5; D uncertain. CDR3 sequence reads: CAWSGQNNQPQHF. As DNA, the CDR3 is TGTGCCTGGAGTGGTCAGAACAATCAGCCCCAGCATTTT.